A single sample is the source of the 10 T cell receptor beta chains below, sequenced in a study of cytomegalovirus exposure and HLA in healthy donors. The primer mix had 60 Vbeta and 13 Jbeta primers. Profiled with immunoSEQ multiplex PCR; TCRdb holds only in-frame clones, not every one. There are 100,000 to 150,000 clones in the sample, with approximately 0.93% held by the top ten. The sample consisted of PBMCs. Receptor source: a man aged 18-30 years in good health and CMV-seronegative.

The gene calls are TRBV20-1 and TRBJ1-4, with 9 bases identical to TRBD1. The CDR3 runs 11 residues. Germline V gives CDR1 DFQATT, CDR2 SNEGSKA (reference sequence). CDR3 sequence: CVGQGNEKLFF. The CDR3 nucleotides read TGCGTTGGACAGGGGAATGAAAAACTGTTTTTT.

The rearrangement joins TRBV4-1 to TRBJ2-7; D unresolved. Per germline, CDR1 MGHRA and CDR2 YSYEKL. V lost 0 bases, J lost 0 bases, and 18 bases lay in between. The CDR3 covers 18 residues. The CDR3 spells CASSQDLNGVAYSYEQYF. CDR3 bases: TGCGCCAGCAGCCAAGATCTTAATGGTGTAGCATACTCCTACGAGCAGTACTTC.

The chain employs TRBV11-2 and TRBJ1-5; D is perhaps TRBD1 (6 bases). The CDR3 totals 14 residues. Germline V CDR1 and CDR2: SGHAT, FQNNGV. Trimming removed 3 bases from V and 6 bases from J, with 12 bases in between. DNA of the CDR3: TGTGCCAGCAGCTTTGCAGGGGAGGGTCAGCCCCAGCATTTT. Translation: CASSFAGEGQPQHF.

V and J are TRBV10-3 and TRBJ2-7; 13 bases fit TRBD2. J gave up 0 bases and V 2 bases, and 4 bases lay outside the gene matches. Germline loops: CDR1 ENHRY, CDR2 SYGVKD. CDR3 length: 17 amino acids. The CDR3 DNA sequence: TGTGCCATCAGTGAGCCGGGACTAGCGGGAAGCTCCTACGAGCAGTACTTC. Translating gives CAISEPGLAGSSYEQYF.

J is TRBJ1-2 and V is TRBV4-1; 11 bases are shared with TRBD1. CDR1 is MGHRA, CDR2 YSYEKL, per germline. CDR3 length: 15 residues. V shed 2 bases, J shed 6 bases, and the junction held 5 bases outside the gene matches. CDR3 loop: CASSQWDRGVDGYTF. The CDR3 coding sequence is TGCGCCAGCAGCCAATGGGACAGGGGGGTTGATGGCTACACCTTC.

The chain has TRBV9 and TRBJ2-1; weak D call: TRBD2 (6 bases). This CDR3 contains 15 residues. Trimming shortened V by 0 bases and J by 6 bases, and 13 bases separated the two germline ends. Germline lookup yields CDR1 SGDLS and CDR2 YYNGEE. This CDR3 is CASSVGLRGSNEQFF. The CDR3 DNA reads TGTGCCAGCAGCGTAGGACTCCGGGGGTCCAATGAGCAGTTCTTC.

The chain employs TRBV5-1 and TRBJ2-2; TRBD1 is a possible D gene (5 bases). Trimming stripped 3 bases from V and 0 bases from J, with 9 bases between. The germline V gene has CDR1 SGHRS and CDR2 YFSETQ. This CDR3 contains 15 residues. Written as DNA, the CDR3 is TGCGCCAGCAGCTCGACAGAAACGAACACCGGGGAGCTGTTTTTT. Translation gives CASSSTETNTGELFF.

V usage is TRBV5-1 and J usage is TRBJ2-1; 11 bases agree with TRBD2. Germline values: CDR1 SGHRS, CDR2 YFSETQ. V was pared by 7 bases and J by 8 bases, with 8 bases of the junction left unmatched. The CDR3 is 14 amino acids. The CDR3 is CASAISGGADEQFF. The CDR3 nucleotides read TGCGCCAGCGCAATTAGCGGGGGGGCGGATGAGCAGTTCTTC.

This chain joins TRBV5-4 and TRBJ1-1; D possibly corresponds to TRBD1 (5 bases). Trimming removed 1 base from V and 6 bases from J, with 13 bases in between. Germline CDR1 and CDR2: SGHNT and YYREEE (reference sequence). CDR3 length: 14 amino acids. CDR3 bases: TGTGCCAGCAGCTTGAGGGACTTTTCGCCTGAAGCTTTCTTT. Translating it yields CASSLRDFSPEAFF. Looking up the rest from reference TRBV5-4 and TRBJ1-1 gives the full variable domain: ETGVTQSPTHLIKTRGQQVTLRCSSQSGHNTVSWYQQALGQGPQFIFQYYREEENGRGNFPPRFSGLQFPNYSSELNVNALELDDSALYLCASSLRDFSPEAFFGQGTRLTVV.

J is TRBJ1-1 and V is TRBV12-5, with D unresolved. V lost 6 bases, J lost 1 base, and 6 bases lay in between. The CDR3 loop spans 12 amino acids. The germline CDR1 and CDR2 sequences are LGHNT and FRNRAP. The CDR3 spells CASGPSNTEAFF. The CDR3, as DNA: TGTGCTAGTGGCCCCTCGAACACTGAAGCTTTCTTT.